This T cell receptor (beta chain) came from a study of blood T cell repertoires in COVID-19. Study-wide context: Nucleic acid was either cDNA or gDNA, and it came from T cells, B-cell-depleted T cells, or PBMCs.

The CDR3 extends over 16 amino acids. Deletions cut 3 bases from V and 0 bases from J, with 11 bases between. The germline gives CDR1 SEHNR, CDR2 FQNEAQ (reference sequence). TCRdb's table, derived via immunoSEQ multiplex PCR, lists solely in-frame clones and lacks some. The sample holds fewer than 250,000 clones; 70% to 90% are singletons and the top ten take 5% to 8%. Sequenced input: peripheral blood. This clonotype was sampled from a woman aged 55 to 70 with active or convalescent COVID-19. The genes are TRBV7-9 and TRBJ1-4; tentative D call: TRBD1 (5 bases). The DNA of the CDR3 is TGTGCCAGCAGCTTTTCGGGACTTGCAACTAATGAAAAACTGTTTTTT. Protein sequence: CASSFSGLATNEKLFF.